Listed below are T cell receptor beta chains from one sample, sequenced in a study of molecular identifiers for immune sequencing clone quantification. A single record per CDR3 protein comes from TCRdb applying MiXCR to the PCR reads. The sample gives 88,000 or so distinct CDR3 sequences, under 25% of which show up once; 1% to 1.2% is in the top ten. What was sequenced was naive CD8+ T cells from blood, with Jurkat cell RNA spiked in. The receptor source for this set is a human donor in good health. Some libraries in this study had Jurkat cell RNA spiked in. Both conserved end residues are part of each CDR3. D genes are given only for firm matches. Expanded clones get a size class; other rows say once, few or many, or leave the size out.

D: .
J: TRBJ2-7
size: many
V: TRBV5-1
DNA: TGCGCCAGCAGCCCAGAGGGGGACGGTTCCTACGAGCAGTACTTC
CDR3: CASSPEGDGSYEQYF

D: .
J: TRBJ2-7
size: few
V: TRBV5-6
DNA: TGTGCCAGCAGCTGGAAAAGCGACAGGCTCTACGAGCAGTACTTC
CDR3: CASSWKSDRLYEQYF

D: .
J: TRBJ2-2
size: .
V: TRBV30
DNA: TGTGCCTTGAGTCTGTCGTTGGGGGGCTGGACCGGGGAGCTGTTTTTT
CDR3: CALSLSLGGWTGELFF

D: .
J: TRBJ2-7
size: many
V: TRBV5-8
DNA: TGTGCCAGCAGCCCCAGTCGGGAGCAGTACTTC
CDR3: CASSPSREQYF

D: .
J: TRBJ2-1
size: .
V: TRBV29-1
DNA: TGCAGCGCTGTTGCGATAAATGAGCAGTTCTTC
CDR3: CSAVAINEQFF

D: TRBD1
J: TRBJ1-4
size: many
V: TRBV27
DNA: TGTGCCAGCAGTTTAACTTCGCTGACAGGGGAAAATGAAAAACTGTTTTTT
CDR3: CASSLTSLTGENEKLFF

D: TRBD1
J: TRBJ2-7
size: .
V: TRBV7-2
DNA: TGTGCCAGCAGCCCACGTCCCGGTGACAGGGACTACGAGCAGTACTTC
CDR3: CASSPRPGDRDYEQYF

D: TRBD1
J: TRBJ2-1
size: few
V: TRBV19
DNA: TGTGCCACCCGAGTGGGGGACAGGGGGCTGCACTCATACAATGAGCAGTTCTTC
CDR3: CATRVGDRGLHSYNEQFF

D: .
J: TRBJ2-7
size: many
V: TRBV5-4
DNA: TGTGCCAGCAGCTTGGGATGGGGGAGCTCCTACGAGCAGTACTTC
CDR3: CASSLGWGSSYEQYF

D: .
J: TRBJ2-2
size: many
V: TRBV7-9
DNA: TGTGCCAGCAGTTCCGGGACCGGGACGGGCACCGGGGAGCTGTTTTTT
CDR3: CASSSGTGTGTGELFF

D: .
J: TRBJ2-2
size: many
V: TRBV27
DNA: TGTGCCAGCAGTGAAATCGGGTCTTTTGGTTTGGGGTCCCGGGAGCTGTTTTTT
CDR3: CASSEIGSFGLGSRELFF

D: .
J: TRBJ2-2
size: many
V: TRBV19
DNA: TGTGCCAGTAGTATGTGGGCCGGGGAGCTGTTTTTT
CDR3: CASSMWAGELFF

D: .
J: TRBJ2-6
size: .
V: TRBV15
DNA: TGTGCCACCAGCAGAGAAGGGTTCTCTGGGGCCAACGTCCTGACTTTC
CDR3: CATSREGFSGANVLTF

D: .
J: TRBJ2-1
size: .
V: TRBV4-2
DNA: TGTGCCAGCAGCCAATATGGTGGGCATAATGAGCAGTTCTTC
CDR3: CASSQYGGHNEQFF

D: .
J: TRBJ2-3
size: .
V: TRBV9
DNA: TGTGCCAGCAGCGTAGCTACCACAGAATCAGTTACGCGGTATTTT
CDR3: CASSVATTESVTRYF

D: .
J: TRBJ2-5
size: few
V: TRBV7-9
DNA: TGTGCCAGCAGCTTAGTAGGGGTAGAGACCCAGTACTTC
CDR3: CASSLVGVETQYF

D: .
J: TRBJ2-3
size: few
V: TRBV3-2
DNA: TGTGCCAGCAGCCCATACAAAAGAGCGGGAGGGCCCGGCACAGATACGCAGTATTTT
CDR3: CASSPYKRAGGPGTDTQYF

D: .
J: TRBJ1-1
size: many
V: TRBV5-5
DNA: TGTGCCAGCAGCTTGTACCAAACTTCGAGCGCTGAAGCTTTCTTT
CDR3: CASSLYQTSSAEAFF

D: TRBD2
J: TRBJ2-3
size: .
V: TRBV2
DNA: TGTGCCAGTCGACTAGCGGGAGGAAGGGATACGCAGTATTTT
CDR3: CASRLAGGRDTQYF

D: TRBD2
J: TRBJ2-2
size: many
V: TRBV9
DNA: TGTGCCAGCAGCGGACCCTTGGGACTAGCGGGATCTGGGGAGCTGTTTTTT
CDR3: CASSGPLGLAGSGELFF

D: .
J: TRBJ2-7
size: many
V: TRBV14
DNA: TGTGCCAGCGGCGAGACCTCCTACGAGCAGTACTTC
CDR3: CASGETSYEQYF

D: .
J: TRBJ2-2
size: many
V: TRBV30
DNA: TGTGCCTGGAGTATGGCTTCACACACCGGGGAGCTGTTTTTT
CDR3: CAWSMASHTGELFF

D: .
J: TRBJ2-5
size: many
V: TRBV2
DNA: TGTGCCAGCAGTGACCCAGGGCACCAAGAGACCCAGTACTTC
CDR3: CASSDPGHQETQYF

D: .
J: TRBJ2-1
size: few
V: TRBV14
DNA: TGTGCCAGCAGCCAAGATCTCGCCGGGGGGCCCTACAATGAGCAGTTCTTC
CDR3: CASSQDLAGGPYNEQFF

D: .
J: TRBJ1-2
size: many
V: TRBV27
DNA: TGTGCCAGCAGTTTAAGAGGGGAGGGCTATGGCTACACCTTC
CDR3: CASSLRGEGYGYTF

D: .
J: TRBJ2-7
size: many
V: TRBV30
DNA: TGTGCCTGGAGTGTATCAGGGGACTACGAGCAGTACTTC
CDR3: CAWSVSGDYEQYF

D: .
J: TRBJ2-5
size: many
V: TRBV10-3
DNA: TGTGCCATCAGTACTACAGGGTCCCCGGAGACCCAGTACTTC
CDR3: CAISTTGSPETQYF

D: TRBD1
J: TRBJ2-1
size: many
V: TRBV2
DNA: TGTGCCACAATAGGGACAGGGTCGGGTGTCGGGTACAATGAGCAGTTCTTC
CDR3: CATIGTGSGVGYNEQFF

D: .
J: TRBJ2-7
size: many
V: TRBV20-1
DNA: TGCAGTGCTAGAGATTATGACAGTTCCTACGAGCAGTACTTC
CDR3: CSARDYDSSYEQYF

D: TRBD1
J: TRBJ2-3
size: .
V: TRBV12-3/TRBV12-4
DNA: TGTACCAGCAGTGAGGGGGCGGCTAGCACAGATACGCAGTATTTT
CDR3: CTSSEGAASTDTQYF

D: .
J: TRBJ2-1
size: many
V: TRBV25-1
DNA: TGTGCCAGCAGTGAATTACTAGGGGGATACAATGAGCAGTTCTTC
CDR3: CASSELLGGYNEQFF

D: TRBD2
J: TRBJ2-3
size: many
V: TRBV7-6
DNA: TGTGCCAGCAGCTTCCCCGGCGGACTAGCGGGAGAGGGGTTAAGCACAGATACGCAGTATTTT
CDR3: CASSFPGGLAGEGLSTDTQYF

D: .
J: TRBJ2-1
size: many
V: TRBV7-9
DNA: TGTGCCAGCAGCACGTACGGGAATGAGCAGTTCTTC
CDR3: CASSTYGNEQFF

D: TRBD1
J: TRBJ2-1
size: many
V: TRBV11-2
DNA: TGTGCCAGCAGCTTACTTCCGGGACAGCCTTTGGATGAGCAGTTCTTC
CDR3: CASSLLPGQPLDEQFF